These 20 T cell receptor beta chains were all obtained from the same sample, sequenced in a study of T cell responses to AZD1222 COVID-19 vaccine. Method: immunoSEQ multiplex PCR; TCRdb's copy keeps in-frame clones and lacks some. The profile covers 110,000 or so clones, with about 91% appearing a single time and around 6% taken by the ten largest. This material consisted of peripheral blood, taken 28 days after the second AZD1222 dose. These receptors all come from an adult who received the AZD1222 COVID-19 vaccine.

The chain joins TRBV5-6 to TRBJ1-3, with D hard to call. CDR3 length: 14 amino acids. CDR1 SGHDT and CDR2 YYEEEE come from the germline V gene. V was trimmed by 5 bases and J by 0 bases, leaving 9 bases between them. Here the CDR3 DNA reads TGTGCCAGCAGGGTCTGGGGCTCTGGAAACACCATATATTTT. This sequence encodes CASRVWGSGNTIYF.

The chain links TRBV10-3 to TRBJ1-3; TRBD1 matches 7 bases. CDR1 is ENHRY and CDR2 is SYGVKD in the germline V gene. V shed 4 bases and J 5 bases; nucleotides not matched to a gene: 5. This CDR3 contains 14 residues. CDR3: CAISVGGQRNTIYF. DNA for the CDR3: TGTGCCATCAGTGTAGGGGGCCAGAGAAACACCATATATTTT.

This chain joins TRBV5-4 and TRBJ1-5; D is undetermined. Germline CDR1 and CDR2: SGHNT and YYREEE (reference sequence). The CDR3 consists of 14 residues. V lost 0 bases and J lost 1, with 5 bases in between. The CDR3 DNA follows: TGTGCCAGCAGCTTGGTTGGCAGCAATCAGCCCCAGCATTTT. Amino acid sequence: CASSLVGSNQPQHF.

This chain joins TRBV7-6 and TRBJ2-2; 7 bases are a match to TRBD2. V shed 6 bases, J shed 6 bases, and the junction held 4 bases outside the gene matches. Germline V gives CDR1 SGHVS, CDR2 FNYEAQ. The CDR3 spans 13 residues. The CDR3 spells CASSYGGSGELFF. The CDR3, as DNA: TGTGCCAGCAGTTACGGGGGGTCCGGGGAGCTGTTTTTT. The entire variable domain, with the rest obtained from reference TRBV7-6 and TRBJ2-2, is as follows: GAGVSQSPRYKVTKRGQDVALRCDPISGHVSLYWYRQALGQGPEFLTYFNYEAQQDKSGLPNDRFSAERPEGSISTLTIQRTEQRDSAMYRCASSYGGSGELFFGEGSRLTVL.

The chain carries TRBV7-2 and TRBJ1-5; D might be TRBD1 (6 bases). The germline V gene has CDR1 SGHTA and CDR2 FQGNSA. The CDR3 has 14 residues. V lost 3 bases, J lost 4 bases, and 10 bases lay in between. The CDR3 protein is CASSLGAVNQPQHF. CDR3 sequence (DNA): TGTGCCAGCAGCTTGGGGGCCGTAAATCAGCCCCAGCATTTT.

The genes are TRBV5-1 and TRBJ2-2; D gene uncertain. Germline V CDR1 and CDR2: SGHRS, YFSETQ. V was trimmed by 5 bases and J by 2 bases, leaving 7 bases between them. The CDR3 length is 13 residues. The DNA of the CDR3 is TGCGCCAGCAGTGATGGCAACACCGGGGAGCTGTTTTTT. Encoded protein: CASSDGNTGELFF. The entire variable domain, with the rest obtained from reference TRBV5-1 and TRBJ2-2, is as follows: KAGVTQTPRYLIKTRGQQVTLSCSPISGHRSVSWYQQTPGQGLQFLFEYFSETQRNKGNFPGRFSGRQFSNSRSEMNVSTLELGDSALYLCASSDGNTGELFFGEGSRLTVL.

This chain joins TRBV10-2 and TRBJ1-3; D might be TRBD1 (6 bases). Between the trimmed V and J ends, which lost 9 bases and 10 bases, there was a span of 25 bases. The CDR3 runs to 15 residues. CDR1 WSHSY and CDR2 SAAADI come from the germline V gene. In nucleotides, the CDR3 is TGCGCCAGTCGAACGGGACACGAGGCGGAGGATACCATATATTTT. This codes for CASRTGHEAEDTIYF.

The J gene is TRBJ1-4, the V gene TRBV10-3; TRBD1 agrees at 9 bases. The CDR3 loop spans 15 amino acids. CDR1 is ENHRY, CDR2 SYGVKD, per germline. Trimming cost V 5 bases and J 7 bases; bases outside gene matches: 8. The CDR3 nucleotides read TGTGCCATCAGTAGTGCCGGGACAGGGATTGAAAAACTGTTTTTT. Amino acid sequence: CAISSAGTGIEKLFF.

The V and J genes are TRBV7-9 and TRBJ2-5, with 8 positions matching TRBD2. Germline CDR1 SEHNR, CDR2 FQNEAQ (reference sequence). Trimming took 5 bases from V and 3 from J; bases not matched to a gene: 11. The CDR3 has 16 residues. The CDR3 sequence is CASSPRVGGAEETQYF. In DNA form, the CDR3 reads TGTGCCAGCAGCCCTCGCGTCGGGGGGGCCGAAGAGACCCAGTACTTC.

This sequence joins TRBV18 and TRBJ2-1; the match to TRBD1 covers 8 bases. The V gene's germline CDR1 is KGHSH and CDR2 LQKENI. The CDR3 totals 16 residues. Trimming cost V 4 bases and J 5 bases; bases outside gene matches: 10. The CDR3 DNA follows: TGTGCCAGCTCACAAGCATCCGGGACAGGCCACAATGAGCAGTTCTTC. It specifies CASSQASGTGHNEQFF.

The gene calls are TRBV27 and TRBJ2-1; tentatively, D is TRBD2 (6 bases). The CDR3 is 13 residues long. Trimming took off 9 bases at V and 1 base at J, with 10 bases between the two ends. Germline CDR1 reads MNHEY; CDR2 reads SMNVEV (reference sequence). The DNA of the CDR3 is TGTGCCAGTGGGACTTTATCCTACAATGAGCAGTTCTTC. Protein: CASGTLSYNEQFF.

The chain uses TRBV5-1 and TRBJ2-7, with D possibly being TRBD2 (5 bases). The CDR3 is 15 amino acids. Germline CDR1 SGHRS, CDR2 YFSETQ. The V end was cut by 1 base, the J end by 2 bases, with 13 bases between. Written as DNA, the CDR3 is TGCGCCAGCAGCTTGAGTTCCCCGGAGGCCTACGAGCAGTACTTC. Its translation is CASSLSSPEAYEQYF.

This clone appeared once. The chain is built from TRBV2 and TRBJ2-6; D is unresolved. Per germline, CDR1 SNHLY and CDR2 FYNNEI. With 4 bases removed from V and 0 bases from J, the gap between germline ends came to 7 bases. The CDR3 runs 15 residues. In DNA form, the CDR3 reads TGTGCCAGCAGTGTGTCGGACTCTGGGGCCAACGTCCTGACTTTC. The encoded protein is CASSVSDSGANVLTF.

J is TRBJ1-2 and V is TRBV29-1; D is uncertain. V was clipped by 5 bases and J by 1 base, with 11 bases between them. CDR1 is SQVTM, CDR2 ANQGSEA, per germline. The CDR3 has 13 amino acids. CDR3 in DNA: TGCAGCGTTCGGACTATTAATAACTATGGCTACACCTTC. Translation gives CSVRTINNYGYTF.

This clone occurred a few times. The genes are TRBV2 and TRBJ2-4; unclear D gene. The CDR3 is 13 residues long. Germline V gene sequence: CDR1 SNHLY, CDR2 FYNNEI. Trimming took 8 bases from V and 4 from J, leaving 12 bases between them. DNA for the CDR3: TGTGCCAGCGGCCTGGATTCTAAAAACATTCAGTACTTC. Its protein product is CASGLDSKNIQYF. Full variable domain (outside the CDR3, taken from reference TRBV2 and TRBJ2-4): EPEVTQTPSHQVTQMGQEVILRCVPISNHLYFYWYRQILGQKVEFLVSFYNNEISEKSEIFDDQFSVERPDGSNFTLKIRSTKLEDSAMYFCASGLDSKNIQYFGAGTRLSVL.

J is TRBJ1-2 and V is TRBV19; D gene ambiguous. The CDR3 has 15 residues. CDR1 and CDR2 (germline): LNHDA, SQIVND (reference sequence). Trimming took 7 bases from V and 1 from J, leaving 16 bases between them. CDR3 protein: CASTPIGTSNYGYTF. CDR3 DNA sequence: TGTGCCAGTACCCCGATCGGCACTAGTAACTATGGCTACACCTTC.

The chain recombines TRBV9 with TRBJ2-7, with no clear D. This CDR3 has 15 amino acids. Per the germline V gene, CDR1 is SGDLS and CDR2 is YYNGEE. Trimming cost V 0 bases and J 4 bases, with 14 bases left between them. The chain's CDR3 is CASSVDASPLYEQYF. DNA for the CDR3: TGTGCCAGCAGCGTAGACGCCAGTCCCCTTTACGAGCAGTACTTC.

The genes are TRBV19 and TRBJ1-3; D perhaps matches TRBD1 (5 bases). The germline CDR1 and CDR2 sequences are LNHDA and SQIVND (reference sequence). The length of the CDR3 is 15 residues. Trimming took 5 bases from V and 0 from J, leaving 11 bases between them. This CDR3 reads CASSGDDSSGNTIYF. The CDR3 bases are TGTGCCAGTAGTGGGGATGACAGCTCTGGAAACACCATATATTTT.

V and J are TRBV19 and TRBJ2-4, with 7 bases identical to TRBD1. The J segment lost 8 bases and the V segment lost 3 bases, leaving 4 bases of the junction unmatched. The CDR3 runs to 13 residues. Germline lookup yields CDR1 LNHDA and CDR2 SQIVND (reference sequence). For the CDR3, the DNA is TGTGCCAGTAGTATGACAGGGTTGGACATTCAGTACTTC. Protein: CASSMTGLDIQYF.

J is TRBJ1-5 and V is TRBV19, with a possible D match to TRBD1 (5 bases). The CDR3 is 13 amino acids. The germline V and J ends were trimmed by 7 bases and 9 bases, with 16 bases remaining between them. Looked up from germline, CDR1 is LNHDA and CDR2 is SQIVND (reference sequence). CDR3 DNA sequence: TGTGCCAGTAAGGTTTCGGAGAGGGGGCCCCAGCATTTT. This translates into CASKVSERGPQHF.